This TCR beta chain was identified during a study of blood T cell repertoires in COVID-19 (dated by TCRdb to 2019 to 2021). For context, the study as a whole: Samples covering the acute and convalescent phases of COVID-19 were provided by collaborators in the United States, Italy and Spain. The material from the prospective study consisted of cDNA or gDNA derived from T cells, B-cell-depleted T cells, or PBMCs. The dataset comprised deeply sampled blood TCRbeta repertoires from subjects exposed to, actively infected with, or recovered from COVID-19. A freely available public database, intended as a resource for researchers studying the immune response to SARS-CoV-2, is where the repertoires were released. Samples were obtained from the ongoing ImmuneRACE study (first 160 participants) and from 1,254 subjects provided by 6 global collaborators. Nearly every sample came with metadata listing a de-identified subject ID, COVID-19 status, age in years and sex. HLA class I and class II types, where available, came from metadata supplied by the sample provider rather than from assay-based typing.

From its cysteine to its phenylalanine, the CDR3 spans 16 amino acids. Only the CDR3 DNA stays, 48 bases, in frame from base 1. CDR1 and CDR2 are drawn from the germline V gene: MDHEN, SYDVKM. Clipping removes 7 bases from V and 5 bases from J, with 14 as the unmatched junction base count. Comment on this clone: This receptor's antigen is unknown. Base qualities were left out, and no much larger clone turns up one base away.

TCRbeta CDR3 regions were amplified from genomic DNA by means of the immunoSEQ Assay, a bias-controlled multiplex PCR. Per the original workflow: Within the assay, amplification of reference gene primers was used to estimate how many nucleated cells each sample contained. To quantify the absolute abundance of each unique TCRbeta CDR3 rearrangement, sequence reads were collapsed and filtered. Productive Simpson clonality was computed per sample as the square root of Simpson's diversity index over productive rearrangements. As stored in TCRdb, this immuneACCESS dataset retains in-frame rearrangements with V and J assigned. A fraction of the clones does not appear; measured against another copy, unresolved V genes explain less than half of the discrepancy, and the remainder lacks a known reason. From that table come the V and J calls and clone size; the DNA was used to work out D and trimming. In all, the sample holds about 78,000 clones, and 86% of those were seen once. Together, the top ten hold approximately 5% of the sample.

Whole blood was collected in K2EDTA tubes by collaborating institutions according to the institutions' own protocols. For TCRbeta analysis, collaborators shipped samples in one of three forms: frozen whole blood, isolated PBMCs, or DNA extracted from either of those sample types. Points the paper makes about the study in general: Clinical and demographic metadata were provided uncurated, with the amount varying by source and participant.

The clonotype was recovered from a man aged 45-65 years with active or convalescent COVID-19. Sequenced sample: peripheral blood. The chain uses TRBV28 and TRBJ1-1; 9 bases in between match TRBD1. Here the CDR3 is given as CASTGTGLIKGTEAFF. The sequenced DNA is TGTGCCAGCACCGGGACAGGGCTTATTAAGGGAACTGAAGCTTTCTTT.